This passage covers 15 T cell receptor beta chains from one sample sequenced in a study of shared clonotypes between healthy human individuals. Generated by immunoSEQ multiplex PCR, the TCRdb table keeps only in-frame clones and is missing some. The sample has approximately 1,000,000 clones, around 78% seen once. The sample consisted of memory CD4+ T cells from PBMCs. Subset given: CD45RA-negative fraction. The source of these receptors is a man aged 18-30 years in good health. Some clones in this sample may be carry-over from other donors' samples.

This clone was counted a few times. This chain's CDR3 is CASSLQGLSNEKLFF. The DNA for the CDR3 is TGTGCCAGCAGCTTACAGGGTCTTTCTAATGAAAAACTGTTTTTT. This chain joins TRBV5-5 and TRBJ1-4; D possibly corresponds to TRBD1 (6 bases). The V end lost 2 bases, the J end lost 3 bases, and 11 bases lay between the germline ends. CDR1 and CDR2 (germline): SGHKS, YYEKEE (reference sequence). This CDR3 has 15 amino acids.

This chain joins TRBV5-8 and TRBJ1-5; the match to TRBD1 covers 7 bases. Per germline, CDR1 SGHTS and CDR2 YDEGEE. The CDR3 sequence is 16 residues long. V dropped 6 bases and J dropped 3; count of bases not matched to a gene: 12. CDR3 sequence: CASTVPGGWYNQPQHF. The CDR3 DNA follows: TGTGCCAGCACGGTGCCAGGGGGTTGGTACAATCAGCCCCAGCATTTT. The whole variable domain, filled in from reference TRBV5-8 and TRBJ1-5, reads EAGVTQSPTHLIKTRGQQATLRCSPISGHTSVYWYQQALGLGLQFLLWYDEGEERNRGNFPPRFSGRQFPNYSSELNVNALELEDSALYLCASTVPGGWYNQPQHFGDGTRLSIL.

This clone was seen just once. The V call is TRBV4-2, the J call TRBJ2-3; TRBD1 is a possible D gene (6 bases). Germline-derived CDR1 and CDR2 are LGHNA and YNFKEQ. This CDR3 contains 15 residues. Trimming removed 5 bases from V and 7 bases from J, with 19 bases in between. In DNA, the CDR3 is TGTGCCAGCAGCGGGCTAGCCCCGGACAGATATACGCAGTATTTT. Protein product: CASSGLAPDRYTQYF.

The rearrangement links TRBV7-3 to TRBJ2-2; D is ambiguous. The ends were cut back, 8 bases at V and 0 bases at J, with 4 bases in the middle. CDR1 is SGHTA, CDR2 FQGTGA, per germline. There are 12 residues in the CDR3. The CDR3, as DNA: TGTGCCAGCGGGGCGAACACCGGGGAGCTGTTTTTT. This translates into CASGANTGELFF.

The J gene is TRBJ1-1, the V gene TRBV5-4; D is undetermined. This CDR3 comprises 15 residues. Trimming removed 4 bases at V and 6 bases at J, with 19 bases between. Germline V gene data show CDR1 as SGHNT and CDR2 as YYREEE (reference sequence). DNA of the CDR3: TGTGCCAGCAGCGCGGTGGGGTTGAGGGCTGCTGAAGCTTTCTTT. Translated: CASSAVGLRAAEAFF.

This clone appeared a single time. The gene calls are TRBV9 and TRBJ1-3; D not resolved. This CDR3 has 15 residues. CDR1 SGDLS and CDR2 YYNGEE come from the germline V gene. V lost 0 bases to trimming and J lost 0 bases, with 7 bases between them. For the CDR3, the DNA is TGTGCCAGCAGCGTAGCCTGGAGCTCTGGAAACACCATATATTTT. Its protein product is CASSVAWSSGNTIYF.

The chain recombines TRBV18 with TRBJ2-2; no firm D call. Germline V lookup: CDR1 KGHSH, CDR2 LQKENI. V gave up 3 bases and J gave up 3 bases, with 14 bases separating them. The CDR3 runs 16 residues. The CDR3 DNA follows: TGTGCCAGCTCACCGTGGCGCCTTGGCGACACCGGGGAGCTGTTTTTT. Translated: CASSPWRLGDTGELFF.

The chain combines TRBV6-1 with TRBJ2-1; D gene unclear. Germline lookup yields CDR1 MNHNS and CDR2 SASEGT. The length of the CDR3 is 16 residues. The V end was cut by 2 bases, the J end by 7 bases, with 18 bases between. This CDR3 reads CASSEFGGPSGNEQFF. The CDR3 nucleotides are TGTGCCAGCAGTGAATTCGGCGGACCCTCTGGGAATGAGCAGTTCTTC.

The J gene is TRBJ2-1, the V gene TRBV7-9; TRBD2 matches at 9 bases. This CDR3 contains 18 residues. V lost 5 bases, J lost 0 bases, and 11 bases stayed unmatched. Germline assignment: CDR1 SEHNR and CDR2 FQNEAQ (reference sequence). The CDR3: CASSHSIGGRGSYNEQFF. CDR3 bases: TGTGCCAGCAGCCATTCTATAGGCGGGAGGGGCTCCTACAATGAGCAGTTCTTC.

This chain links TRBV6-1 with TRBJ1-5; D unresolved. The V end lost 6 bases, the J end lost 6 bases, and 18 bases lay between the germline ends. Germline V gene data show CDR1 as MNHNS and CDR2 as SASEGT. The CDR3 covers 15 residues. DNA for the CDR3: TGTGCCAGCAGGGGAAGCCCGGAAGGGCGTCAGCCCCAGCATTTT. This sequence encodes CASRGSPEGRQPQHF.

This clone appeared a single time. The rearrangement uses TRBV27 and TRBJ2-7; 9 nucleotides match TRBD2. Germline loops: CDR1 MNHEY, CDR2 SMNVEV (reference sequence). The CDR3 extends over 14 amino acids. J gave up 3 bases and V 5 bases, and 5 bases lay outside the gene matches. In nucleotides, the CDR3 is TGTGCCAGCAGTCTTGGCGGGAGGGTCTACGAGCAGTACTTC. Its protein product is CASSLGGRVYEQYF.

There are a few counts of this clone. This chain joins TRBV5-5 and TRBJ2-5; 7 nucleotides line up with TRBD2. CDR1 is SGHKS and CDR2 is YYEKEE in the germline V gene (reference sequence). After removal of 0 bases from V and 3 bases from J, the junction contained 2 bases not matched to a gene. The CDR3 covers 14 residues. The CDR3, as DNA: TGTGCCAGCAGCTTGGCCCTAGCGGAAGAGACCCAGTACTTC. Protein sequence: CASSLALAEETQYF.

The rearrangement joins TRBV18 to TRBJ1-3, with 10 bases aligning to TRBD1. Looked up from germline, CDR1 is KGHSH and CDR2 is LQKENI. The CDR3 consists of 16 residues. The J segment lost 2 bases and the V segment lost 2 bases, leaving 3 bases of the junction unmatched. The CDR3 sequence: CASSPAGTGAGNTIYF. As DNA, the CDR3 is TGTGCCAGCTCACCAGCCGGGACAGGGGCTGGAAACACCATATATTTT.

A remark on this clone: Different DNA sequences within this sample yield the same CDR3. The gene calls are TRBV5-6 and TRBJ2-5; 7 positions match TRBD2. Germline V gives CDR1 SGHDT, CDR2 YYEEEE. CDR3 length: 13 amino acids. V was pared by 2 bases and J by 3 bases, with 1 base of the junction left unmatched. CDR3 sequence (DNA): TGTGCCAGCAGCTTTGGGGGGGAAGAGACCCAGTACTTC. Protein: CASSFGGEETQYF.

This clone was seen just once. The DNA for the CDR3 is TGCAGTGCTAGAGGGGAGGCTGAAGCTTTCTTT. This gives the protein CSARGEAEAFF. J is TRBJ1-1 and V is TRBV20-1; no firm D call. The CDR3 runs to 11 residues. Germline V gene data show CDR1 as DFQATT and CDR2 as SNEGSKA (reference sequence). V lost 1 base, J lost 6 bases, and 6 bases lay in between.